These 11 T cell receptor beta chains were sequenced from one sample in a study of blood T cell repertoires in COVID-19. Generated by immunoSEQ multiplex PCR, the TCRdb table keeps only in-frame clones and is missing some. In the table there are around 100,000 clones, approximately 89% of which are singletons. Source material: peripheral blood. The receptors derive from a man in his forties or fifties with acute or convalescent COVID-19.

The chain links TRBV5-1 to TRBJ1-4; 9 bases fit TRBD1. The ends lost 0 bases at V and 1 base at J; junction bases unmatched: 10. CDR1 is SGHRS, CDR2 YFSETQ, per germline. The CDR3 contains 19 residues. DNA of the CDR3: TGCGCCAGCAGCTTGGCCCTCGGACAGGGGAGAGGAACTAATGAAAAACTGTTTTTT. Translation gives CASSLALGQGRGTNEKLFF.

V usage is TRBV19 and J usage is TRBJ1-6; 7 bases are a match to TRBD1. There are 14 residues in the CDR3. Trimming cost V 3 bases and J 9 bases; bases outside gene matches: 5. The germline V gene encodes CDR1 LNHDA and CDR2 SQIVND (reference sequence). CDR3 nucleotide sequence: TGTGCCAGTAGTATCGGGGCAGGGGGTTCACCCCTCCACTTT. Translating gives CASSIGAGGSPLHF.

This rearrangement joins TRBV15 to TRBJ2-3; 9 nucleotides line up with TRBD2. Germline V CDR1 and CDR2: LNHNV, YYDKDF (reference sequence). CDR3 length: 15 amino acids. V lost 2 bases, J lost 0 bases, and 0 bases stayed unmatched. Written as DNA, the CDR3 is TGTGCCACCAGCAGACTAGCGGGGAGCACAGATACGCAGTATTTT. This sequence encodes CATSRLAGSTDTQYF.

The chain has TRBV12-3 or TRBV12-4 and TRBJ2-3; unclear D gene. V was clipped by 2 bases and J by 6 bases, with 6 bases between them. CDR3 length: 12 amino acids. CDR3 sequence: CASSLSSDTQYF. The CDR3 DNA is TGTGCCAGCAGTTTATCCTCGGATACGCAGTATTTT.

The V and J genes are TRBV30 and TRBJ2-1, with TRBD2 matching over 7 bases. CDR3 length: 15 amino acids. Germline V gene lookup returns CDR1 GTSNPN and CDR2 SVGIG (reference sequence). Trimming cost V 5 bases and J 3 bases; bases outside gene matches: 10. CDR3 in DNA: TGTGCCTGGTCCCGTGGGACTACGATCTACAATGAGCAGTTCTTC. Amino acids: CAWSRGTTIYNEQFF. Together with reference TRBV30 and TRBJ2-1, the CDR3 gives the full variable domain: SQTIHQWPATLVQPVGSPLSLECTVEGTSNPNLYWYRQAAGRGLQLLFYSVGIGQISSEVPQNLSASRPQDRQFILSSKKLLLSDSGFYLCAWSRGTTIYNEQFFGPGTRLTVL.

This chain's CDR3 is CASSTLSSGGPSYEQYF. The CDR3, as DNA: TGTGCCAGCAGTACACTTTCATCAGGGGGCCCTTCCTACGAGCAGTACTTC. The rearrangement uses TRBV6-2 or TRBV6-3 and TRBJ2-7; 8 bases fit TRBD1. The CDR3 covers 17 residues. V dropped 5 bases and J dropped 1; count of bases not matched to a gene: 13. Germline loops: CDR1 MNHEY, CDR2 SVGEGT.

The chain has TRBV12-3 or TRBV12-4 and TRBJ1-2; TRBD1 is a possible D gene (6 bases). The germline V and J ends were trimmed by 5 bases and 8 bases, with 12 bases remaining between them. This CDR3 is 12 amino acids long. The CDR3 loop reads CASSPQGVGYTF. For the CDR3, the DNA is TGTGCCAGCAGTCCACAGGGAGTCGGCTACACCTTC.

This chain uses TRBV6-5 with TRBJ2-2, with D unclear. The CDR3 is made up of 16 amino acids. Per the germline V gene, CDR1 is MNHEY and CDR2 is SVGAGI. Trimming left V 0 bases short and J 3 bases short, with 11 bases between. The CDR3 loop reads CASSYSMFSDTGELFF. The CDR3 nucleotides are TGTGCCAGCAGTTACTCGATGTTCAGCGACACCGGGGAGCTGTTTTTT.

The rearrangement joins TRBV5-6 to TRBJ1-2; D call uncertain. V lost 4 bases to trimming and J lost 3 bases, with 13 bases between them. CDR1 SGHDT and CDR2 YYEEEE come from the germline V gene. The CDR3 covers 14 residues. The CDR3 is CASSGGAADYGYTF. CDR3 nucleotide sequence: TGTGCCAGCAGCGGAGGAGCTGCGGACTATGGCTACACCTTC.

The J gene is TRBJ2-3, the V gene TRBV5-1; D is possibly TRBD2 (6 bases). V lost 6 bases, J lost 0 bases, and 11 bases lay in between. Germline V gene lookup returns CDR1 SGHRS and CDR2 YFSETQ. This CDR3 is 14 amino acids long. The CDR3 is CASTGGISTDTQYF. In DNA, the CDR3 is TGCGCCAGCACGGGCGGGATTAGCACAGATACGCAGTATTTT.

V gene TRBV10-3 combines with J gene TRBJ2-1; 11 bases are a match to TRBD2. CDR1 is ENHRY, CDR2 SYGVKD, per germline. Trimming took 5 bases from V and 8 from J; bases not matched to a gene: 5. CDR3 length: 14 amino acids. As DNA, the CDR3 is TGTGCCATCAGTACTAGCGGGAGTGTGGATGAGCAGTTCTTC. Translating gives CAISTSGSVDEQFF.